These 13 T cell receptor beta chains share one sample of origin, sequenced in a study of T cell responses to AZD1222 COVID-19 vaccine. Clones were sequenced by immunoSEQ multiplex PCR, and TCRdb holds only the in-frame ones, with some missing. The sample has around 80,000 clones, about 85% seen once. The sequenced sample was peripheral blood, obtained 28 days after the second AZD1222 dose. The receptors stem from an adult who received the AZD1222 COVID-19 vaccine.

The gene calls are TRBV9 and TRBJ2-3; 7 positions agree with TRBD2. CDR1 and CDR2 from the germline V gene are SGDLS and YYNGEE. The CDR3 has 16 residues. Germline trimming cut 0 bases from V and 2 bases from J; bases unmatched to any gene: 6. The CDR3 sequence: CASSVAAGTTTDTQYF. In nucleotides, the CDR3 is TGTGCCAGCAGCGTAGCAGCGGGGACTACCACAGATACGCAGTATTTT.

In this sample, this clone turned up once. This chain connects TRBV6-2 or TRBV6-3 to TRBJ1-5; no definite D call. V lost 0 bases, J lost 6 bases, and 12 bases lay in between. The CDR3 sequence is 15 residues long. Germline V lookup: CDR1 MNHEY, CDR2 SVGEGT. The CDR3 reads CASSYSATLGQPQHF. Written as DNA, the CDR3 is TGTGCCAGCAGTTACTCGGCGACGTTGGGTCAGCCCCAGCATTTT.

The J gene is TRBJ2-6, the V gene TRBV5-4, with TRBD1 as a possible D gene (6 bases). In germline, CDR1 is SGHNT, CDR2 YYREEE (reference sequence). The CDR3 length is 17 residues. V lost 5 bases and J lost 0, with 15 bases in between. CDR3 amino acids: CASRLGGESSGANVLTF. The CDR3 bases are TGTGCCAGCAGACTAGGGGGAGAAAGCTCTGGGGCCAACGTCCTGACTTTC.

The chain couples TRBV2 to TRBJ1-1; 7 positions match TRBD1. The V segment lost 0 bases and the J segment 5 bases; nucleotides outside the gene matches: 6. This CDR3 has 15 residues. Germline V gives CDR1 SNHLY, CDR2 FYNNEI. CDR3 loop: CASSEAGQGGTEAFF. CDR3 in DNA: TGTGCCAGCAGTGAAGCTGGGCAGGGGGGAACTGAAGCTTTCTTT.

This chain joins TRBV10-1 and TRBJ1-5; no definite D call. The CDR3 runs to 12 residues. From germline, CDR1 is WNHNN and CDR2 SYGVQD (reference sequence). Trimming took 6 bases from V and 3 from J, leaving 6 bases between them. CDR3 DNA: TGCGCCAGCAGAGACCACAATCAGCCCCAGCATTTT. Its translation is CASRDHNQPQHF.

The J gene is TRBJ2-7, the V gene TRBV6-5; maybe TRBD2 (5 bases). The CDR3 totals 15 residues. Germline loops: CDR1 MNHEY, CDR2 SVGAGI. Between the trimmed V and J ends, which lost 4 bases and 4 bases, there was a span of 17 bases. DNA for the CDR3: TGTGCCAGCAGTTCAACTAGGGTTCTGGAGTACGAGCAGTACTTC. Its protein is CASSSTRVLEYEQYF.

The genes are TRBV7-2 and TRBJ1-5; TRBD1 is a possible D gene (6 bases). Per germline, CDR1 SGHTA and CDR2 FQGNSA. Trimming took off 8 bases at V and 2 bases at J, with 16 bases between the two ends. This CDR3 has 15 amino acids. The CDR3 nucleotides are TGTGCCAGCGGGGGCCAAGGCGGAGGCAATCAGCCCCAGCATTTT. Protein product: CASGGQGGGNQPQHF.

This clone was observed a single time. The rearrangement joins TRBV6-5 to TRBJ1-2; possible D gene TRBD1, 5 bases. The CDR3 has 13 amino acids. CDR1 and CDR2 (germline): MNHEY, SVGAGI. Between the trimmed V and J ends, which lost 11 bases and 7 bases, there was a span of 20 bases. For the CDR3, the DNA is TGTGCCTTCGAAGGGGAGGCACTGGGTGGCTACACCTTC. This translates into CAFEGEALGGYTF.

The J gene is TRBJ1-5, the V gene TRBV9, with D hard to call. The CDR3 is made up of 13 amino acids. Trimming stripped 0 bases from V and 6 bases from J, with 7 bases between. Looked up from germline, CDR1 is SGDLS and CDR2 is YYNGEE. DNA for the CDR3: TGTGCCAGCAGCGTAGCAGGAGGTCAGCCCCAGCATTTT. It specifies CASSVAGGQPQHF.

J is TRBJ2-5 and V is TRBV7-2, with 12 bases that match TRBD2. With V trimmed by 5 bases and J by 0 bases, 13 bases remained unmatched. Germline values: CDR1 SGHTA, CDR2 FQGNSA. This CDR3 contains 19 residues. Written as DNA, the CDR3 is TGTGCCAGCAGCCTACGACCGGGACTAGCGGGCGCGTACCAAGAGACCCAGTACTTC. Translated, it gives CASSLRPGLAGAYQETQYF.

The rearrangement joins TRBV2 to TRBJ1-6, with 9 bases identical to TRBD1. Looked up from germline, CDR1 is SNHLY and CDR2 is FYNNEI. The CDR3 totals 15 residues. After removal of 10 bases from V and 10 bases from J, the junction contained 14 bases not matched to a gene. The CDR3: CATQRRDREISPLHF. The CDR3 DNA reads TGTGCCACCCAACGCCGGGACAGGGAAATATCACCCCTCCACTTT.

The chain carries TRBV7-9 and TRBJ1-2, with a tentative D call TRBD1 (5 bases). V was trimmed by 4 bases and J by 8 bases, leaving 17 bases between them. Germline V lookup: CDR1 SEHNR, CDR2 FQNEAQ (reference sequence). The CDR3 loop spans 14 amino acids. CDR3 loop: CASSSGHRTMGYTF. As DNA, the CDR3 is TGTGCCAGCAGCTCAGGACACCGAACTATGGGCTACACCTTC. Complete variable domain (other parts from reference TRBV7-9 and TRBJ1-2): DTGVSQNPRHKITKRGQNVTFRCDPISEHNRLYWYRQTLGQGPEFLTYFQNEAQLEKSRLLSDRFSAERPKGSFSTLEIQRTEQGDSAMYLCASSSGHRTMGYTFGSGTRLTVV.

This clone was detected once. The chain uses TRBV7-2 and TRBJ2-7; 7 bases fit TRBD1. Trimming took 5 bases from V and 2 from J; bases not matched to a gene: 0. Germline V gene lookup returns CDR1 SGHTA and CDR2 FQGNSA. There are 12 residues in the CDR3. In DNA, the CDR3 is TGTGCCAGCAGCCAGGGGGCCTACGAGCAGTACTTC. Protein: CASSQGAYEQYF.